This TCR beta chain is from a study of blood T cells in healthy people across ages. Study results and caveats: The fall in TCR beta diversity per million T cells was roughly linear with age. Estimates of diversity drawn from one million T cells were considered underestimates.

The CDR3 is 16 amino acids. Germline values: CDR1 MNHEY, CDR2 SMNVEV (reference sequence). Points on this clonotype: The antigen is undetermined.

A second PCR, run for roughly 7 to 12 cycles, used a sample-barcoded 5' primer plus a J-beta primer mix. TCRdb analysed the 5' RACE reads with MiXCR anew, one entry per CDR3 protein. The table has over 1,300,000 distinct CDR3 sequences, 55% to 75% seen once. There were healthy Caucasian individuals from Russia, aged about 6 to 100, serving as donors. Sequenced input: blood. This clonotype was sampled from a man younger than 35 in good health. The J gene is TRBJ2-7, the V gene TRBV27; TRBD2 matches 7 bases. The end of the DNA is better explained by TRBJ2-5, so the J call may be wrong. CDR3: CASSPTRRSGIETQYF. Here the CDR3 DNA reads TGTGCCAGCAGTCCCACAAGAAGAAGCGGGATTGAGACCCAGTACTTC.